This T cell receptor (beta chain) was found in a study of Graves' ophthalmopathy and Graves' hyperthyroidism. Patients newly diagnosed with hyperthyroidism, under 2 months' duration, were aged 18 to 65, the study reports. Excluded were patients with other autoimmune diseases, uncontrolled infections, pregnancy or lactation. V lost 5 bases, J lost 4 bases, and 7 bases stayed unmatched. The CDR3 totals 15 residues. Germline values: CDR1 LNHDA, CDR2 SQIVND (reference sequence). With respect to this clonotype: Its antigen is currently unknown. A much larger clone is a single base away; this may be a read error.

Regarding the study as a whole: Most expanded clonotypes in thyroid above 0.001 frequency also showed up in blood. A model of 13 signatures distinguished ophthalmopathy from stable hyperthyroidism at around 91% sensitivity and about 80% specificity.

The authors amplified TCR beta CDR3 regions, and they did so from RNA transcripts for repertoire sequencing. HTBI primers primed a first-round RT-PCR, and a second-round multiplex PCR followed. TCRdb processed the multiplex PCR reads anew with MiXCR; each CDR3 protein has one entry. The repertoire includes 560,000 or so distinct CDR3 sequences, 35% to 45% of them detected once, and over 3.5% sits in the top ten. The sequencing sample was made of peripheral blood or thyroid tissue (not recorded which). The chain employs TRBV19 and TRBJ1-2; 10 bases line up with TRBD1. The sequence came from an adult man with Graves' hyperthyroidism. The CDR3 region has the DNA TGTGCCAGTAGTCCTACCCGACAGGGGGCCTATGGCTACACCTTC. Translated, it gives CASSPTRQGAYGYTF.